Listed here are 28 T cell receptor beta chains from one sample, sequenced in a study of shared clonotypes between healthy human individuals. Clones were sequenced by immunoSEQ multiplex PCR, and TCRdb holds only the in-frame ones, with some missing. The table lists roughly 1,800,000 clones, approximately 94% of them singletons. Naive-designated CD8 cells lacked CD45RO, were positively enriched for CCR7, and omitted terminally differentiated effector memory CD45RA+ cells. The sequencing sample was made of naive CD8+ T cells sorted from blood. The receptor set was obtained from a man aged 18 to 29 in good health.

For this clone: This sample also contains other DNA sequences that code for the same CDR3. The chain carries TRBV28 and TRBJ1-6; D might be TRBD1 (5 bases). Per germline, CDR1 MDHEN and CDR2 SYDVKM. Trimming cost V 3 bases and J 5 bases, with 8 bases left between them. The CDR3 runs 14 residues. CDR3 bases: TGTGCCAGCAGTTTCGGGACGGATAATTCACCCCTCCACTTT. Protein product: CASSFGTDNSPLHF.

The chain employs TRBV4-3 and TRBJ1-2, with TRBD1 as a possible D gene (6 bases). Germline V gives CDR1 LGHNA, CDR2 YSLEER. V was pared by 5 bases and J by 4 bases, with 11 bases between. The CDR3 loop spans 13 amino acids. The CDR3 reads CASSITGSYGYTF. In DNA form, the CDR3 reads TGCGCCAGCAGCATAACAGGGTCCTATGGCTACACCTTC.

The DNA of the CDR3 is TGCAGCGTTGAGGGGGAACATGGCTACACCTTC. It yields the protein CSVEGEHGYTF. V usage is TRBV29-1 and J usage is TRBJ1-2, with a weak D call TRBD1 (5 bases). Deletions cut 3 bases from V and 6 bases from J, with 8 bases between. This CDR3 is 11 amino acids long. Germline loops: CDR1 SQVTM, CDR2 ANQGSEA.

A remark on this clone: At the DNA level, this CDR3 is encoded by other sequences in the same sample as well. This rearrangement joins TRBV11-2 to TRBJ2-7, with D possibly matching TRBD1 (5 bases). The germline V gene has CDR1 SGHAT and CDR2 FQNNGV. V was pared by 3 bases and J by 3 bases, with 9 bases between. The CDR3 spans 13 residues. The CDR3 bases are TGTGCCAGCAGCTTTGGGGCACACTACGAGCAGTACTTC. This sequence encodes CASSFGAHYEQYF.

This sequence joins TRBV6-5 and TRBJ2-1; D is perhaps TRBD1 (6 bases). Trimming cost V 5 bases and J 3 bases, with 14 bases left between them. This CDR3 region has 15 residues. CDR1 is MNHEY and CDR2 is SVGAGI in the germline V gene. As DNA, the CDR3 is TGTGCCAGCAGTCCTCAGGGGATCATCTACAATGAGCAGTTCTTC. Amino acids: CASSPQGIIYNEQFF.

DNA for the CDR3: TGTGCCAGCAGCTTAGATGAAAAACTGTTTTTT. This sequence encodes CASSLDEKLFF. V is TRBV11-2 and J is TRBJ1-4, with D hard to call. The CDR3 contains 11 residues. Germline CDR1 is SGHAT and CDR2 is FQNNGV. The V end was cut by 0 bases, the J end by 7 bases, with 0 bases between.

The CDR3 region is CSVRNWVIGGEETQYF. The DNA for the CDR3 is TGCAGCGTCCGAAATTGGGTCATCGGGGGGGAAGAGACCCAGTACTTC. V usage is TRBV29-1 and J usage is TRBJ2-5; 8 bases map to TRBD2. The CDR3 covers 16 residues. CDR1 is SQVTM and CDR2 is ANQGSEA in the germline V gene. With 6 bases clipped from V and 3 bases from J, the junction kept 15 bases outside the gene matches.

V usage is TRBV7-2 and J usage is TRBJ2-1; tentatively, D is TRBD1 or TRBD2 (5 bases each). The length of the CDR3 is 15 residues. The germline V and J ends were trimmed by 5 bases and 2 bases, with 13 bases remaining between them. Germline lookup yields CDR1 SGHTA and CDR2 FQGNSA. CDR3 loop: CASSHGAGPYNEQFF. CDR3 sequence (DNA): TGTGCCAGCAGCCACGGGGCAGGACCCTACAATGAGCAGTTCTTC.

V usage is TRBV5-1 and J usage is TRBJ2-1; 9 bases map to TRBD1. The CDR3 consists of 15 residues. Germline-derived CDR1 and CDR2 are SGHRS and YFSETQ. Trimming at V came to 4 bases and at J to 4 bases, leaving 6 bases not matched to a gene. CDR3 residues: CASSPGQGGYNEQFF. The CDR3 DNA follows: TGCGCCAGCAGCCCGGGACAGGGTGGGTACAATGAGCAGTTCTTC.

As DNA, the CDR3 is TGTGCCAGCAGTAAGGGACTAGCGGGGGACCCAGATACGCAGTATTTT. This sequence encodes CASSKGLAGDPDTQYF. The chain has TRBV6-6 and TRBJ2-3; 14 bases match TRBD2. Germline V gives CDR1 MNHNY, CDR2 SVGAGI (reference sequence). This CDR3 has 16 residues. V trimming: 5 bases; J trimming: 4 bases; junction bases outside the gene matches: 5.

The chain links TRBV13 to TRBJ2-7; the match to TRBD1 covers 7 bases. Germline V gene lookup returns CDR1 PRHDT and CDR2 FYEKMQ (reference sequence). Unmatched junction bases numbered 7, after V lost 5 bases and J lost 3 bases. This CDR3 spans 14 amino acids. The CDR3 DNA is TGTGCCAGCAGCCGAGGACAGGAAATCTACGAGCAGTACTTC. Its translation: CASSRGQEIYEQYF.

This clone was counted a single time. V and J are TRBV6-5 and TRBJ2-2; D is undetermined. The CDR3 covers 16 residues. Trimming removed 0 bases at V and 4 bases at J, with 12 bases between. Germline V lookup: CDR1 MNHEY, CDR2 SVGAGI. CDR3 DNA: TGTGCCAGCAGTTACTCGATACAAGGTGGCACCGGGGAGCTGTTTTTT. This codes for CASSYSIQGGTGELFF.

The chain is built from TRBV6-5 and TRBJ2-3; D is ambiguous. Germline assignment: CDR1 MNHEY and CDR2 SVGAGI. V was clipped by 1 base and J by 3 bases, with 11 bases between them. The CDR3 is 15 amino acids. The CDR3 protein is CASSYLKTGTDTQYF. The CDR3 DNA sequence: TGTGCCAGCAGTTACTTAAAGACCGGGACAGATACGCAGTATTTT.

The rearrangement uses TRBV5-1 and TRBJ2-2, with D possibly matching TRBD1 (6 bases). The CDR3 spans 18 residues. The V end lost 4 bases, the J end lost 0 bases, and 19 bases lay between the germline ends. The germline CDR1 and CDR2 sequences are SGHRS and YFSETQ. The DNA of the CDR3 is TGCGCCAGCAGCCTTCTGGCAATGGGACAAGCGAACACCGGGGAGCTGTTTTTT. Residues: CASSLLAMGQANTGELFF.

The chain joins TRBV5-6 to TRBJ2-5; D gene unclear. V was clipped by 4 bases and J by 5 bases, with 9 bases between them. Per germline, CDR1 SGHDT and CDR2 YYEEEE. The CDR3 is 12 amino acids. The CDR3 loop is CASSPADETQYF. In DNA, the CDR3 is TGTGCCAGCAGCCCGGCCGATGAGACCCAGTACTTC.

This chain joins TRBV28 and TRBJ2-7, with a weak D call TRBD2 (6 bases). V was trimmed by 3 bases and J by 2 bases, leaving 17 bases between them. The germline V gene encodes CDR1 MDHEN and CDR2 SYDVKM. The CDR3 is 16 residues long. The CDR3 nucleotides are TGTGCCAGCAGTTTTCGGGCGCGGGGCGCGACCTACGAGCAGTACTTC. This codes for CASSFRARGATYEQYF.

Points on this clone: Distinct nucleotide sequences in the sample also encode this CDR3. This sequence joins TRBV7-9 and TRBJ2-7; D call uncertain. Trimming left V 5 bases short and J 4 bases short, with 6 bases between. This CDR3 has 11 residues. The germline V gene has CDR1 SEHNR and CDR2 FQNEAQ (reference sequence). The CDR3 loop reads CASSAEYEQYF. The CDR3 nucleotides read TGTGCCAGCAGCGCAGAATACGAGCAGTACTTC.

This chain connects TRBV28 to TRBJ2-7, with D hard to call. Germline V gene sequence: CDR1 MDHEN, CDR2 SYDVKM. There are 11 residues in the CDR3. The V end lost 4 bases, the J end lost 4 bases, and 5 bases lay between the germline ends. The CDR3 sequence: CASSYAYEQYF. The CDR3 DNA is TGTGCCAGCAGTTACGCGTACGAGCAGTACTTC. Variable domain in full (rest from reference TRBV28 and TRBJ2-7): DVKVTQSSRYLVKRTGEKVFLECVQDMDHENMFWYRQDPGLGLRLIYFSYDVKMKEKGDIPEGYSVSREKKERFSLILESASTNQTSMYLCASSYAYEQYFGPGTRLTVT.

This clone was detected only a few times. The chain employs TRBV5-1 and TRBJ1-1; D is unresolved. From germline, CDR1 is SGHRS and CDR2 YFSETQ. CDR3 length: 15 amino acids. V dropped 0 bases and J dropped 6 bases, with 15 bases sitting between them. CDR3 DNA: TGCGCCAGCAGCTTGGGGGCGGGAAGCGGATCTGAAGCTTTCTTT. This translates into CASSLGAGSGSEAFF.

The chain joins TRBV5-1 to TRBJ2-3; 10 bases agree with TRBD1. The CDR3 consists of 19 residues. The V segment lost 3 bases and the J segment 3 bases; nucleotides outside the gene matches: 16. Germline assignment: CDR1 SGHRS and CDR2 YFSETQ. The CDR3 DNA reads TGCGCCAGCAGCTCCTCCCCTTTCGAACCGGGACAGGGGACAGATACGCAGTATTTT. It encodes CASSSSPFEPGQGTDTQYF.

The chain links TRBV13 to TRBJ2-3, with 8 bases aligning to TRBD2. Germline values: CDR1 PRHDT, CDR2 FYEKMQ (reference sequence). J gave up 12 bases and V 5 bases, and 16 bases lay outside the gene matches. This CDR3 has 15 residues. DNA for the CDR3: TGTGCCAGCAGCATCGCAGGAGCGGGGGCCTTAGCTCAGTATTTT. Translation gives CASSIAGAGALAQYF.

This sequence joins TRBV9 and TRBJ2-3; 9 bases align to TRBD2. Germline CDR1 is SGDLS and CDR2 is YYNGEE. J gave up 0 bases and V 3 bases, and 5 bases lay outside the gene matches. CDR3 size: 16 residues. The CDR3 loop reads CASSAGTSQSTDTQYF. CDR3 sequence (DNA): TGTGCCAGCAGCGCAGGGACTAGCCAAAGCACAGATACGCAGTATTTT.

Regarding this clone: Other nucleotide sequences in the sample specify the same CDR3. The V and J genes are TRBV5-1 and TRBJ2-1; D might be TRBD1 (6 bases). V was cut by 0 bases and J by 1 base, with 8 bases left in between. CDR1 is SGHRS and CDR2 is YFSETQ in the germline V gene. There are 15 residues in the CDR3. This CDR3 is CASSLEGGSYNEQFF. The CDR3 DNA reads TGCGCCAGCAGCTTGGAAGGGGGTTCCTACAATGAGCAGTTCTTC.

The chain is built from TRBV4-1 and TRBJ1-3, with a possible D match to TRBD1 (5 bases). The V end was cut by 10 bases, the J end by 0 bases, with 16 bases between. Looked up from germline, CDR1 is MGHRA and CDR2 is YSYEKL. This CDR3 region has 15 residues. The CDR3 reads CATGAATISGNTIYF. In nucleotides, the CDR3 is TGCGCCACCGGGGCGGCAACTATCTCTGGAAACACCATATATTTT.

The chain has TRBV6-1 and TRBJ1-5; D is uncertain. V shed 3 bases and J shed 7 bases, with 7 bases lying between them. Germline values: CDR1 MNHNS, CDR2 SASEGT. The CDR3 loop spans 12 amino acids. CDR3 amino acids: CASSDTRQPQHF. CDR3 DNA: TGTGCCAGCAGTGACACACGACAGCCCCAGCATTTT.

Comments on this clone: The sample contains more than one DNA sequence encoding this CDR3. The chain has TRBV7-9 and TRBJ2-2; 7 nucleotides agree with TRBD2. This CDR3 contains 13 residues. Germline loops: CDR1 SEHNR, CDR2 FQNEAQ (reference sequence). V shed 6 bases, J shed 5 bases, and the junction held 3 bases outside the gene matches. As DNA, the CDR3 is TGTGCCAGCAGTCCGGGGGGAACCGGGGAGCTGTTTTTT. It encodes CASSPGGTGELFF.

The V gene is TRBV10-2, the J gene TRBJ2-7, with D possibly TRBD2 on 7 matching bases. V lost 7 bases to trimming and J lost 5 bases, with 18 bases between them. The CDR3 loop spans 14 amino acids. CDR1 is WSHSY, CDR2 SAAADI, per germline. The CDR3 region is CASKIVGGLDEQYF. CDR3 DNA: TGCGCCAGCAAAATCGTGGGGGGGCTAGACGAGCAGTACTTC.

This chain links TRBV6-6 with TRBJ1-2; a weak D match, TRBD1 (5 bases). Germline CDR1 is MNHNY and CDR2 is SVGAGI (reference sequence). The CDR3 runs to 12 residues. Between the trimmed V and J ends, which lost 5 bases and 8 bases, there was a span of 12 bases. The CDR3 DNA sequence: TGTGCCAGCAGTCCCTCGGGGGAAGGCTACACCTTC. Amino acid sequence: CASSPSGEGYTF.